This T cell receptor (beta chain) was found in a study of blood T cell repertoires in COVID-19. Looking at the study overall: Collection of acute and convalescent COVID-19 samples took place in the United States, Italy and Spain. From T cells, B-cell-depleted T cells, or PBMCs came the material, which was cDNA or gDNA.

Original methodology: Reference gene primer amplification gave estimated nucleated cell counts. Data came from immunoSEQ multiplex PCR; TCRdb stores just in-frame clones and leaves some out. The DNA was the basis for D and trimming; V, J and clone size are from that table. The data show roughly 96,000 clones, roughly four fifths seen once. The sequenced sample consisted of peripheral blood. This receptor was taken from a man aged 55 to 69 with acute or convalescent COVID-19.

This CDR3 is CASSTRQSYEQYF. CDR3 DNA: TGTGCCAGTAGTACAAGACAGTCCTACGAGCAGTACTTC. The genes are TRBV19 and TRBJ2-7, with D perhaps TRBD1 (5 bases). Germline values: CDR1 LNHDA, CDR2 SQIVND (reference sequence). Trimming removed 4 bases from V and 1 base from J, with 8 bases in between. This CDR3 has 13 residues.